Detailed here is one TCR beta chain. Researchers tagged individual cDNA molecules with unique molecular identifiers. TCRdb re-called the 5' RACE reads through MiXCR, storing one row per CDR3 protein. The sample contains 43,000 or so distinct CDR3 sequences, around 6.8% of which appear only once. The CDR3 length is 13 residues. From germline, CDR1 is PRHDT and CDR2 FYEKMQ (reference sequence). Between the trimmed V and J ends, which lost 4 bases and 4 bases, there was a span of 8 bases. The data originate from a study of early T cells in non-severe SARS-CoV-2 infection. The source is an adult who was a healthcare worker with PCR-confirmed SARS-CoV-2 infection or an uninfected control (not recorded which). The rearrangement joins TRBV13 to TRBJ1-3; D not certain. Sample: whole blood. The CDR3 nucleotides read TGTGCCAGCAGCTCGATGATAGGAAACACCATATATTTT. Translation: CASSSMIGNTIYF.